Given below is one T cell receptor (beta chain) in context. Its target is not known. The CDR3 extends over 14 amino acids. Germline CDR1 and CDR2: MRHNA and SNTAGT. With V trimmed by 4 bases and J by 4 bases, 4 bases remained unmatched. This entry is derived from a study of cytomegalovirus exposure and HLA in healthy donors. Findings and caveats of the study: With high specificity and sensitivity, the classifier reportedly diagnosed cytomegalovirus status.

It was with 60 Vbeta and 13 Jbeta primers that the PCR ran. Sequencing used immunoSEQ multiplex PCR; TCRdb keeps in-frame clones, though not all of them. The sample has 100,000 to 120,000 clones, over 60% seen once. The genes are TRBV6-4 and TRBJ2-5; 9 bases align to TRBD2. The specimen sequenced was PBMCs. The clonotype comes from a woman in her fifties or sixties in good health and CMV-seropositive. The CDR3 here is CASSALAGSETQYF. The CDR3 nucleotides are TGTGCCAGCAGTGCCCTAGCGGGATCAGAGACCCAGTACTTC.